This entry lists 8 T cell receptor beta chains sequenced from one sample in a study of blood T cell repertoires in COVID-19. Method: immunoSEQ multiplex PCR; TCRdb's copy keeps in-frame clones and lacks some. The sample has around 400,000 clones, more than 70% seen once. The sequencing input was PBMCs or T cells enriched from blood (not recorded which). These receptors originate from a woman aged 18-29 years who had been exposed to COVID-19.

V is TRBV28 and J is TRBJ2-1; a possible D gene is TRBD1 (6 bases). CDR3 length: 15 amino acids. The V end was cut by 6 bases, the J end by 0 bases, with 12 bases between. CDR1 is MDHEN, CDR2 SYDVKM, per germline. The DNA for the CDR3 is TGTGCCAGCAGGCGGGTAGGGGGCTCCTACAATGAGCAGTTCTTC. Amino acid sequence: CASRRVGGSYNEQFF.

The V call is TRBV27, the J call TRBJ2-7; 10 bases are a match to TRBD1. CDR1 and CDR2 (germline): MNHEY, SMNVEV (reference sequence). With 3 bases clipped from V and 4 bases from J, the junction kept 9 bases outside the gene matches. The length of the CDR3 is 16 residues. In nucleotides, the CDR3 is TGTGCCAGCAGTTTCATTTCAGGGACAGGGGTTTACGAGCAGTACTTC. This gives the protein CASSFISGTGVYEQYF.

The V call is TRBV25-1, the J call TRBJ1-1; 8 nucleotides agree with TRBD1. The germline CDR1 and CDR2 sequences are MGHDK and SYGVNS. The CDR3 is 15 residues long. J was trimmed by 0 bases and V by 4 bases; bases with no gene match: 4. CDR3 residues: CASSGYRGVNTEAFF. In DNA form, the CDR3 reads TGTGCCAGCAGTGGCTACAGGGGGGTGAACACTGAAGCTTTCTTT.

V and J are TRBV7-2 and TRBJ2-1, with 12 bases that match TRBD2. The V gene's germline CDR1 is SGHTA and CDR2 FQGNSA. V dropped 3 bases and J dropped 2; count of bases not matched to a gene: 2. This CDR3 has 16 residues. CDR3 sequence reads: CASSFRLAGAYNEQFF. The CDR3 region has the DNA TGTGCCAGCAGCTTCCGACTAGCGGGGGCCTACAATGAGCAGTTCTTC.

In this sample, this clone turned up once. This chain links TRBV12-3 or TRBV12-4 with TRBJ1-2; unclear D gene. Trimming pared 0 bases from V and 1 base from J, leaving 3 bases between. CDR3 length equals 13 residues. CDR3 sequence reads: CASSLAINYGYTF. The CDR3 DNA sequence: TGTGCCAGCAGTTTAGCCATTAACTATGGCTACACCTTC.

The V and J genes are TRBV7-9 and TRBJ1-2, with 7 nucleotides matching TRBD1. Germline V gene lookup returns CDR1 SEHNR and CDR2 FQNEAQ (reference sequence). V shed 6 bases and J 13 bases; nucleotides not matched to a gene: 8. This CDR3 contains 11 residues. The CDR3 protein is CASRSDRDATF. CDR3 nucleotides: TGTGCCAGCAGATCCGACAGGGATGCCACCTTC.

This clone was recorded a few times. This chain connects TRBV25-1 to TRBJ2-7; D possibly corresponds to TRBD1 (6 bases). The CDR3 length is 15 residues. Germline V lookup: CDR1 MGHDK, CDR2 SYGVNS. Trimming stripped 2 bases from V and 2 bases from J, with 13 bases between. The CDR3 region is CASSEGKQGAYEQYF. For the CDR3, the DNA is TGTGCCAGCAGTGAAGGAAAACAGGGCGCCTACGAGCAGTACTTC.

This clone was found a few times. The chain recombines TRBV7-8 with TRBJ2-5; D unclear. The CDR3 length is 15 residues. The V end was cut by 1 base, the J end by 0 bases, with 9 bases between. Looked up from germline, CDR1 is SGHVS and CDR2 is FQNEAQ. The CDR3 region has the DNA TGTGCCAGCAGCTTAGTTCCAGGCTACCAAGAGACCCAGTACTTC. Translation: CASSLVPGYQETQYF.